This TCR beta chain was captured by sequencing in a study of T-cell reconstitution after alpha-beta-depleted transplantation in children. This clonotype was found many times. Preparation of the TCRbeta library used unique molecular identifiers. TCRdb fed the PCR reads into MiXCR, producing one record per CDR3 protein. Counted here are 70,000 to 100,000 distinct CDR3 sequences, 12% occurring once; the ten biggest clones make up about 15%. The source is a human donor who donated a stem cell graft to a child with inherited bone marrow failure. Sequenced material: PBMCs from the stem cell graft donor, taken from the stem cell graft.

This CDR3 reads CASSLQGAYTEAFF. In DNA, the CDR3 is TGTGCCAGCAGTCTACAGGGGGCGTATACTGAAGCTTTCTTT. The chain combines TRBV12-3 or TRBV12-4 with TRBJ1-1; 9 bases align to TRBD1. Trimming at V came to 5 bases and at J to 5 bases, leaving 6 bases not matched to a gene. The CDR3 covers 14 residues.